Below are 5 T cell receptor beta chains sequenced from a single sample in a study of OX40 agonist ivuxolimab in advanced cancers. Only in-frame clones appear in the TCRdb table, and some are missing; sequencing was by immunoSEQ multiplex PCR. The profile shows about 21,000 clones, approximately 90% of them singletons. Specimen: CD4+ or CD8+ T cells sorted from blood, collected in a trial of the OX40 agonist ivuxolimab. The receptors shown here come from an adult with an advanced solid tumor such as melanoma, head and neck, liver or kidney cancer.

The chain has TRBV7-9 and TRBJ2-3; TRBD2 agrees at 15 bases. The CDR3 is made up of 19 amino acids. Losses at the gene ends were 5 bases for V and 2 bases for J; bases not matched to a gene: 11. CDR1 and CDR2 from the germline V gene are SEHNR and FQNEAQ (reference sequence). CDR3 sequence: CASSATPGTSGGFTDTQYF. The CDR3 DNA is TGTGCCAGCAGCGCTACCCCCGGGACTAGCGGGGGGTTCACAGATACGCAGTATTTT.

This chain connects TRBV10-3 to TRBJ2-7; the D gene is possibly TRBD1 (6 bases). V was trimmed by 6 bases and J by 0 bases, leaving 12 bases between them. This CDR3 has 14 amino acids. The germline CDR1 and CDR2 sequences are ENHRY and SYGVKD. CDR3 DNA sequence: TGTGCCATCAGGGCAGGGGTCAGCTCCTACGAGCAGTACTTC. It codes for CAIRAGVSSYEQYF.

In its sample, this clone was seen once. The CDR3 sequence: CASSSPDRGTDTQYF. In DNA form, the CDR3 reads TGTGCCAGCAGTTCCCCCGACAGGGGGACAGATACGCAGTATTTT. V and J are TRBV6-6 and TRBJ2-3; 9 nucleotides line up with TRBD1. The V segment lost 4 bases and the J segment 3 bases; nucleotides outside the gene matches: 5. The CDR3 length is 15 residues. The V gene's germline CDR1 is MNHNY and CDR2 SVGAGI (reference sequence).

This chain connects TRBV7-8 to TRBJ2-6; D tentatively fits TRBD1 or TRBD2 (7 bases each). The V end was cut by 4 bases, the J end by 4 bases, with 20 bases between. This CDR3 is built from 18 residues. Germline V CDR1 and CDR2: SGHVS, FQNEAQ. The CDR3 protein is CASSYSTGRETGANVLTF. The CDR3 DNA follows: TGTGCCAGCAGCTACTCGACAGGGAGGGAAACCGGGGCCAACGTCCTGACTTTC.

This sequence joins TRBV7-9 and TRBJ1-1, with 10 bases fitting TRBD1. The CDR3 is made up of 16 amino acids. Germline CDR1 reads SEHNR; CDR2 reads FQNEAQ (reference sequence). With V trimmed by 2 bases and J by 4 bases, 7 bases remained unmatched. The CDR3 reads CASSLRTGGAFTEAFF. The CDR3 nucleotides are TGTGCCAGCAGCTTACGGACAGGGGGTGCATTCACTGAAGCTTTCTTT. The whole variable domain, filled in from reference TRBV7-9 and TRBJ1-1, reads DTGVSQNPRHKITKRGQNVTFRCDPISEHNRLYWYRQTLGQGPEFLTYFQNEAQLEKSRLLSDRFSAERPKGSFSTLEIQRTEQGDSAMYLCASSLRTGGAFTEAFFGQGTRLTVV.